This T cell receptor beta chain was identified during a study of blood T cells in healthy people across ages. Combining a sample-barcoded 5' primer with a J-beta primer mix, a second PCR ran for 7 to 11 cycles. A single record per CDR3 protein comes from TCRdb applying MiXCR to the 5' RACE reads. This sample has around 690,000 distinct CDR3 sequences, with around three fifths found just once. The CDR3 extends over 15 amino acids. The germline V gene encodes CDR1 SQVTM and CDR2 ANQGSEA. Trimming cost V 0 bases and J 8 bases; bases outside gene matches: 9. A remark on this clonotype: Its antigen is not known.

Study findings and constraints: Greater diversity and more naive CD4+ cells were seen in long-lived donors than in aged donors.

The sample was blood. This TCR came from a man in his sixties in good health. V is TRBV29-1 and J is TRBJ1-2; 10 positions match TRBD1. The CDR3 nucleotides read TGCAGCGTTGAAGATCCCGGGACAGGGGTCCGGGGCTACACCTTC. It is translated as CSVEDPGTGVRGYTF.